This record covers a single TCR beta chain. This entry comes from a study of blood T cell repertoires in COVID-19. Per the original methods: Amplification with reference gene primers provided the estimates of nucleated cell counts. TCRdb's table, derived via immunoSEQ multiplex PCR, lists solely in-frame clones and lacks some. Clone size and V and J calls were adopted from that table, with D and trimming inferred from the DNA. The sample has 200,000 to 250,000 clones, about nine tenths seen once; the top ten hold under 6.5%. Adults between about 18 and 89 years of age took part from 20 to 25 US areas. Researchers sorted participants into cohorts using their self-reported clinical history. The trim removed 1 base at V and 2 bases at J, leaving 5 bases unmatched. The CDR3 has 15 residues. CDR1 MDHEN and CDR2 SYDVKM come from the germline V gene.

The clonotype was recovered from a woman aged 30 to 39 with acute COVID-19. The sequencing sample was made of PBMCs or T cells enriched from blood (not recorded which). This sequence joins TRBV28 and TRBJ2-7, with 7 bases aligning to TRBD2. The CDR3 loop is CASSLSTAGPYEQYF. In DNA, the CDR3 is TGTGCCAGCAGTTTATCGACAGCGGGGCCCTACGAGCAGTACTTC.